A selection of T cell receptor beta chains follows, all from one sample in a study of tumor-infiltrating lymphocytes in primary liver carcinoma. TCRdb recomputed calls from the multiplex PCR reads with MiXCR, one row per CDR3 protein. The sample gives over 100,000 distinct CDR3 sequences, roughly 70% of which show up once; 7.5% to 10% is in the top ten. Sequencing was performed on tumor-adjacent normal liver tissue. Every receptor here comes from a woman aged 55-70 years with primary liver carcinoma and hepatitis B virus infection. Each CDR3 is given with its conserved first and last residue. Each record gives: D gene, V gene, clone size, CDR3 length, J gene, CDR3 protein, CDR3 DNA. D genes are given only for firm matches. Clone size, where shown, is once, few, many, or a class for clones that have expanded.

.	TRBV28	many	15	TRBJ2-1	CASSPGGSGAREQFF	TGTGCCAGCAGTCCCGGGGGTAGCGGCGCGAGGGAGCAGTTCTTC
.	TRBV12-3/TRBV12-4	.	12	TRBJ2-3	CASSRTTDMQYF	TGTGCCAGCAGCCGTACCACAGATATGCAGTATTTT
.	TRBV29-1	.	15	TRBJ2-2	CSFFRGGSNTGELFF	TGCAGCTTTTTTAGGGGGGGATCGAACACCGGGGAGCTCTTTTTT
.	TRBV6-5	many	14	TRBJ1-5	CASSYGEGFQPQHF	TGTGCCAGCAGTTACGGTGAGGGCTTTCAGCCCCAGCATTTT
TRBD2	TRBV11-2	.	17	TRBJ2-4	CASGPGRLISGRDTQYF	TGTGCCAGCGGCCCGGGCAGGCTAATAAGCGGGAGGGACACTCAGTACTTT
.	TRBV7-9	.	13	TRBJ2-1	CVSSFGTYNEHFF	TGTGTCAGCAGCTTCGGGACCTACAATGAGCATTTCTTC
.	TRBV4-1	.	15	TRBJ1-5	CASSLPGYSNQPQHF	TGTGCCAGCAGCCTCCCGGGGTATAGCAATCAGCCCCAGCATTTT
.	TRBV12-3/TRBV12-4	.	15	TRBJ2-6	CASSLRSAGANILTF	TGTGCCAGCAGTTTACGGAGTGCTGGGGCCAACATCCTGACTTTC
.	TRBV11-2	medium-sized	15	TRBJ1-2	CASSLDPGLVYGYTF	TGTGCCAGCAGCTTAGATCCAGGGCTCGTCTATGGCTACACCTTC
.	TRBV6-5	.	13	TRBJ2-3	CANSYLQGVTQYF	TGTGCCAACAGTTACTTACAGGGAGTTACGCAGTATTTT
.	TRBV12-3/TRBV12-4	.	16	TRBJ1-6	CASSYERIGLISPLHF	TGTGCCAGCAGTTATGAACGCATTGGCCTTATTTCACCCCTCCACTTT
.	TRBV6-6	.	15	TRBJ2-7	CASRWDSQVSYEQCF	TGTGCCAGCAGGTGGGACTCCCAGGTCTCCTACGAGCAGTGCTTC
.	TRBV29-1	.	14	TRBJ2-2	CSVVNPDTTGEPFF	TGCAGCGTTGTAAATCCGGATACTACCGGGGAGCCGTTTTTT
TRBD2	TRBV4-2	.	20	TRBJ2-4	CISSQESPSGRVWPGNIQYF	TGTATCAGCAGCCAAGAGTCCCCTAGCGGGAGGGTATGGCCAGGAAACATTCAGTACTTC
.	TRBV28	.	14	TRBJ2-1	CASSDYRAWCEQFF	TGTGCCAGCAGTGACTACAGGGCTTGGTGTGAGCAGTTCTTC
TRBD2	TRBV29-1	many	17	TRBJ2-1	CSVEVLGTSDSYNEQFF	TGCAGCGTTGAAGTCCTCGGGACTAGCGACTCCTACAATGAGCAGTTCTTC
.	TRBV11-3	.	16	TRBJ1-1	CASSVKGRARNTEAIF	TGTGCCAGCAGCGTCAAGGGCAGGGCGAGGAACACTGAAGCTATCTTT
.	TRBV28	many	18	TRBJ1-6	CASKPGHRRASYNSPLHF	TGTGCCAGCAAACCGGGACACCGGAGGGCCTCCTATAATTCACCCCTCCACTTT
.	TRBV11-2	once	12	TRBJ1-1	CASSVDLIRAFF	TGTGCCAGCAGTGTAGATCTCATCCGAGCTTTCTTT
.	TRBV11-3	.	12	TRBJ2-1	CASSTWGGSLLF	TGTGCCAGTAGCACTTGGGGGGGCAGTCTGCTCTTC
.	TRBV7-8	.	14	TRBJ1-1	CASSPVPRNSEVFF	TGTGCCAGCAGCCCGGTCCCCCGAAACTCTGAAGTTTTCTTT
.	TRBV29-1	many	13	TRBJ1-1	CSFFSILGTEAFF	TGCAGCTTCTTTTCCATTTTGGGGACTGAAGCTTTCTTT
TRBD1	TRBV12-3/TRBV12-4	.	14	TRBJ2-2	CAGRGGANTGEPVF	TGTGCCGGGAGAGGGGGCGCGAACACCGGGGAGCCGGTTTTT
.	TRBV6-6	.	11	TRBJ2-1	CASSYVEIQFF	TGTGCCAGCAGTTACGTGGAGATCCAGTTCTTC
.	TRBV12-3/TRBV12-4	.	13	TRBJ1-1	CPSSSGGRAEVFF	TGTCCCAGCAGTTCCGGGGGAAGGGCTGAAGTTTTCTTT
.	TRBV6-5	many	16	TRBJ1-5	CASSSRGLGSNQPQHF	TGTGCCAGCAGTTCCCGGGGCCTTGGGAGCAATCAGCCCCAGCATTTT
.	TRBV11-2	.	12	TRBJ1-1	CASSLQNTEAPF	TGTGCAAGCAGTTTACAGAACACTGAAGCTCCCTTT
.	TRBV24-1	few	16	TRBJ2-5	CATSDNRALYQETQYF	TGTGCCACCAGCGATAACAGGGCCTTGTACCAAGAGACCCAGTACTTC
TRBD1	TRBV6-5	.	14	TRBJ2-7	CVSLPGQASNEQYF	TGTGTCAGTCTTCCGGGACAGGCTTCGAACGAGCAGTACTTC
.	TRBV11-2	.	17	TRBJ2-3	CASSRTRSSVSIDTQYF	TGTGCCAGCAGCCGGACGAGATCTAGCGTTAGCATAGATACACAGTATTTC
.	TRBV7-9	many	13	TRBJ1-2	CASSLDQHYGYTF	TGTGCCAGCAGCTTAGACCAGCACTATGGCTACACCTTC
.	TRBV11-3	.	14	TRBJ2-3	CASSFSTNIDTQYF	TGTGCCAGCAGCTTCAGTACAAACATAGATACGCAGTATTTT
TRBD2	TRBV11-2	.	17	TRBJ2-4	CASSPGRLLIGRVIQYF	TGTGCAAGCAGCCCAGGCAGGTTACTAATCGGGAGGGTCATTCAGTACTTC
.	TRBV12-3/TRBV12-4	.	14	TRBJ1-5	CVSRPDMENQPQHF	TGTGTCAGCAGGCCTGACATGGAGAATCAGCCCCAGCATTTT
.	TRBV6-5	once	15	TRBJ2-7	CASRYHGRVVGPQYF	TGTGCCAGCAGATACCACGGGAGAGTAGTGGGGCCTCAGTACTTC
.	TRBV6-5	.	15	TRBJ2-1	CASSQSPTVYKEQFF	TGTGCCAGCAGCCAGTCGCCCACAGTATACAAAGAGCAGTTCTTC
.	TRBV11-2	.	18	TRBJ2-1	CASSLRHSGFSSYNEQFF	TGTGCCAGCAGTCTTCGTCATAGCGGATTCAGTTCCTACAATGAGCAGTTCTTC
.	TRBV29-1	.	13	TRBJ2-7	CGVEGGLADEQYF	TGCGGTGTTGAGGGGGGGCTAGCGGACGAGCAGTACTTC
TRBD1	TRBV28	many	14	TRBJ2-7	CASSFRTGVDEQYF	TGTGCCAGCAGTTTCAGGACAGGGGTCGACGAGCAGTACTTC